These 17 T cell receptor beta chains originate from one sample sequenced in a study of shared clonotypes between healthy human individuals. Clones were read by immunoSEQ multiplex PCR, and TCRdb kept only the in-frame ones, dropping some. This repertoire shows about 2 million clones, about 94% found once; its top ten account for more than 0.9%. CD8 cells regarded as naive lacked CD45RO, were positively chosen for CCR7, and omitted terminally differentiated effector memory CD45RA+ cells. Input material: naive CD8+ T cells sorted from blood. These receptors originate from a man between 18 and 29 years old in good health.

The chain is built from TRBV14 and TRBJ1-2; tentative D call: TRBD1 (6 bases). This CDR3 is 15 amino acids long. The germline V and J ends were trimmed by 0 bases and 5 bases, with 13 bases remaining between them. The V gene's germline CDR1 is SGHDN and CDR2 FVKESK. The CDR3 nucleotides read TGTGCCAGCAGCCAAGATGCAGGGGTTGGATATGGCTACACCTTC. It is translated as CASSQDAGVGYGYTF.

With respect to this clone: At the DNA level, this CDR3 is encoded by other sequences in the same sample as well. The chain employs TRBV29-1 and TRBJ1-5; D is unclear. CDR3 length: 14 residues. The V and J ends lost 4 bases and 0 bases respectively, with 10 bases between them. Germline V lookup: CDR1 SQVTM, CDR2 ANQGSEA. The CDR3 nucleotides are TGCAGCGTTGGGGTCGGGGATAGCAATCAGCCCCAGCATTTT. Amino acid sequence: CSVGVGDSNQPQHF.

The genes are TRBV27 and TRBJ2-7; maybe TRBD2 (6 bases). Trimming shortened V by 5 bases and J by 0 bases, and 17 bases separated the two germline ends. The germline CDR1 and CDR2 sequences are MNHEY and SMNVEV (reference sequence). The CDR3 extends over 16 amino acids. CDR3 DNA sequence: TGTGCCAGCAGTCCCCTATATGGGGGAGGCTCCTACGAGCAGTACTTC. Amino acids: CASSPLYGGGSYEQYF.

This CDR3 reads CASSQGQGKIYEQYF. DNA of the CDR3: TGCGCCAGCAGCCAGGGACAGGGAAAGATCTACGAGCAGTACTTC. This chain links TRBV5-1 with TRBJ2-7; 9 nucleotides align to TRBD1. CDR3 size: 15 residues. Trimming took 4 bases from V and 3 from J; bases not matched to a gene: 8. Germline V lookup: CDR1 SGHRS, CDR2 YFSETQ.

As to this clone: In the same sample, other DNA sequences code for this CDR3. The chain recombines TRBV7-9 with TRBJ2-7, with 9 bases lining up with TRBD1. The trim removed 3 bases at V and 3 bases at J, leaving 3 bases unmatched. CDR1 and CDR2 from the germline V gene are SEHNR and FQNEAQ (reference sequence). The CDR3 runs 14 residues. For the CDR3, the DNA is TGTGCCAGCAGCTTGGGGACAGGGCTCTACGAGCAGTACTTC. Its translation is CASSLGTGLYEQYF.

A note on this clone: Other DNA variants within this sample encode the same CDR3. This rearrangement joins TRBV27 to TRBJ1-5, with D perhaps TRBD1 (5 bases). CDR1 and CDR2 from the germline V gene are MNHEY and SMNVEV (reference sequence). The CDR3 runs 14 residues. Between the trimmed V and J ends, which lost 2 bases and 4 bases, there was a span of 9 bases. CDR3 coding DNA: TGTGCCAGCAGTTTACTGGCAGGGAATCAGCCCCAGCATTTT. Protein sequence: CASSLLAGNQPQHF.

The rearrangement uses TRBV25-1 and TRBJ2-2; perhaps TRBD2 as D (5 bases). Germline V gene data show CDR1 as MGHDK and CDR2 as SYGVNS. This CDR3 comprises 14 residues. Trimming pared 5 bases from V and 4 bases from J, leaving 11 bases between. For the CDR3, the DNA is TGTGCCAGCAGTCTACTAGGAGGCACCGGGGAGCTGTTTTTT. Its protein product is CASSLLGGTGELFF.

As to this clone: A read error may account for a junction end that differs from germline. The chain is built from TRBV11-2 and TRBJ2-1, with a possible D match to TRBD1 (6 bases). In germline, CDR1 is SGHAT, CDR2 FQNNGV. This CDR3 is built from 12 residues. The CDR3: CASSFGQNGQFF. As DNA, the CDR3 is TGTGCCAGCAGCTTCGGACAGAATGGGCAGTTCTTC.

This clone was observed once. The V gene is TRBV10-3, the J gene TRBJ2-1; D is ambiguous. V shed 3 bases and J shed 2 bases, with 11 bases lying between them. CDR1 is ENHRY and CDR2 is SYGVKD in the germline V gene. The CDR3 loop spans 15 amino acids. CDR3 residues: CAISDPREPYNEQFF. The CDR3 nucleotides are TGTGCCATCAGTGACCCTAGGGAACCCTACAATGAGCAGTTCTTC.

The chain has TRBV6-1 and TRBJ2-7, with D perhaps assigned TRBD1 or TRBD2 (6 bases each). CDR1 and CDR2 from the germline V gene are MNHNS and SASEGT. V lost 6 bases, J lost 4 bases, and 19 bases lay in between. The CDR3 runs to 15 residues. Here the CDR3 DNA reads TGTGCCAGCAGAACGGGAGCAGGGGCCGGATACGAGCAGTACTTC. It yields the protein CASRTGAGAGYEQYF.

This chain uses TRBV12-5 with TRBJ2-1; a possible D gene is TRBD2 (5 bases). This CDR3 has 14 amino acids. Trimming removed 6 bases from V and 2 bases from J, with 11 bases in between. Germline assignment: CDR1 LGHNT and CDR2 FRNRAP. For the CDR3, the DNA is TGTGCTAGTGGACCGAGGGATACCTACAATGAGCAGTTCTTC. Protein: CASGPRDTYNEQFF.

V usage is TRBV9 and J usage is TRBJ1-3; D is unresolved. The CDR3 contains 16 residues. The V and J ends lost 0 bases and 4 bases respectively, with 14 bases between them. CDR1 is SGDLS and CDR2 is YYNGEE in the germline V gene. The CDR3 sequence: CASSVGEGAGGNTIYF. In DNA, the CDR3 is TGTGCCAGCAGCGTAGGAGAGGGCGCGGGGGGAAACACCATATATTTT. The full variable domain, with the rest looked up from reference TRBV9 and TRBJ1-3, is DSGVTQTPKHLITATGQRVTLRCSPRSGDLSVYWYQQSLDQGLQFLIQYYNGEERAKGNILERFSAQQFPDLHSELNLSSLELGDSALYFCASSVGEGAGGNTIYFGEGSWLTVV.

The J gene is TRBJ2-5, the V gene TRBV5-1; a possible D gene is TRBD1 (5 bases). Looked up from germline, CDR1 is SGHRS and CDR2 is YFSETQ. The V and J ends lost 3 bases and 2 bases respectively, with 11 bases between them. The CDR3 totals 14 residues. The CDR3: CASSYRQMQETQYF. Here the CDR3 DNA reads TGCGCCAGCAGCTATCGACAGATGCAAGAGACCCAGTACTTC.

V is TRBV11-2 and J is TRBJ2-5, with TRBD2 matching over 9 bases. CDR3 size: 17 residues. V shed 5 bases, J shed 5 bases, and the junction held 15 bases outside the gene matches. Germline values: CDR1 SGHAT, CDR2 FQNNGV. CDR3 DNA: TGTGCCAGCAGCCGAAACGCCCTAGCGGGACCCTTGGAGACCCAGTACTTC. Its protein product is CASSRNALAGPLETQYF. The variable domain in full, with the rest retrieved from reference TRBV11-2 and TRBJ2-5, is EAGVAQSPRYKIIEKRQSVAFWCNPISGHATLYWYQQILGQGPKLLIQFQNNGVVDDSQLPKDRFSAERLKGVDSTLKIQPAKLEDSAVYLCASSRNALAGPLETQYFGPGTRLLVL.

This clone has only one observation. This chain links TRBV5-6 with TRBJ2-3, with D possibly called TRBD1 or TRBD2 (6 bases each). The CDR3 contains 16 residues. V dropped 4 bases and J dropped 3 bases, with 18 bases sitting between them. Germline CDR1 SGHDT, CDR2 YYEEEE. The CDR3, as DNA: TGTGCCAGCAGCCACCTCCCGGGGGCGCCTACAGATACGCAGTATTTT. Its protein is CASSHLPGAPTDTQYF.

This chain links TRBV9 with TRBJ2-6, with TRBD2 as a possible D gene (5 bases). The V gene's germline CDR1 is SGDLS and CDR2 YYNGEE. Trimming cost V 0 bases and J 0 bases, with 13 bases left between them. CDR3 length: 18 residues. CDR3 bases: TGTGCCAGCAGCGTAGAACGGGGATTCTTCTCTGGGGCCAACGTCCTGACTTTC. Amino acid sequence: CASSVERGFFSGANVLTF. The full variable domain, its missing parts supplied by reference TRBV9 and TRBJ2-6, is DSGVTQTPKHLITATGQRVTLRCSPRSGDLSVYWYQQSLDQGLQFLIQYYNGEERAKGNILERFSAQQFPDLHSELNLSSLELGDSALYFCASSVERGFFSGANVLTFGAGSRLTVL.

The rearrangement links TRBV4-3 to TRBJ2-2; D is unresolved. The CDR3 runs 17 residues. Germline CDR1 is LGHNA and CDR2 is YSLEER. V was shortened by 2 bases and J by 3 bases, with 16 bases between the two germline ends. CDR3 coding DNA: TGCGCCAGCAGCCAATACCGCAGTCTCGGATACACCGGGGAGCTGTTTTTT. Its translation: CASSQYRSLGYTGELFF.